A selection of T cell receptor beta chains follows, all from one sample in a study of blood T cell repertoires in COVID-19. Data came from immunoSEQ multiplex PCR; TCRdb stores just in-frame clones and leaves some out. Of about 200,000 clones detected, 90% appear once; the ten largest clones hold less than 1.5%. Source material: PBMCs or T cells enriched from blood (not recorded which). The receptor source for this set is a man aged 25-45 years who had recovered from COVID-19. Both conserved end residues are part of each CDR3. The D gene is left open where the match is weak. Clone size is not always given. Where it is, it says once, few, many or a class for expanded clones.

>TRBJ1-2|NA|NA|TRBV7-9
CASSPGGVSGYTF
TGTGCCAGCAGCCCGGGGGGTGTAAGTGGCTACACCTTC
>TRBJ1-2|NA|NA|TRBV29-1
CSVVVGDGYTF
TGCAGCGTTGTTGTGGGCGATGGCTACACCTTC
>TRBJ2-6|NA|NA|TRBV7-6
CASSLFSSTGANVLTF
TGTGCCAGCAGCTTATTTAGTTCGACTGGGGCCAACGTCCTGACTTTC
>TRBJ2-1|NA|NA|TRBV10-1
CASSESYFSYNEQFF
TGCGCCAGCAGTGAGTCCTATTTCTCCTACAATGAGCAGTTCTTC
>TRBJ2-3|NA|once|TRBV6-2/TRBV6-3
CASSLPREYEDTQYF
TGTGCCAGCAGCCTCCCTCGGGAATACGAGGATACGCAGTATTTT
>TRBJ2-1|TRBD2|NA|TRBV28
CASTPLLAGPYNEQFF
TGTGCCAGCACCCCATTGCTAGCGGGACCCTACAATGAGCAGTTCTTC
>TRBJ1-3|NA|NA|TRBV3-1/TRBV3-2
CASSQGSGNGNTIYF
TGTGCCAGCAGCCAAGGGTCAGGAAATGGAAACACCATATATTTT
>TRBJ1-1|NA|NA|TRBV19
CASSPTGLNTEAFF
TGTGCCAGTAGTCCCACAGGCTTGAACACTGAAGCTTTCTTT
>TRBJ1-4|TRBD1|NA|TRBV2
CASRIQGEDEKLFF
TGTGCCAGCAGGATACAGGGGGAGGATGAAAAACTGTTTTTT
>TRBJ1-2|NA|NA|TRBV18
CASSPTGQDGYTF
TGTGCCAGCTCACCTACAGGGCAGGATGGCTACACCTTC
>TRBJ2-7|TRBD1|NA|TRBV4-3
CASSQQTGLEEQYF
TGCGCCAGCAGCCAACAGACAGGGCTGGAGGAGCAGTACTTC
>TRBJ2-7|TRBD2|NA|TRBV3-1/TRBV3-2
CASSHRGTSGGAYEQYF
TGTGCCAGCAGCCACCGCGGGACTAGCGGGGGGGCCTACGAGCAGTACTTC
>TRBJ1-5|NA|NA|TRBV29-1
CSVEEGVNQPQHF
TGCAGCGTTGAAGAAGGGGTGAATCAGCCCCAGCATTTT
>TRBJ2-3|NA|NA|TRBV5-1
CASSLVATDTQYF
TGCGCCAGCAGCTTGGTGGCCACAGATACGCAGTATTTT
>TRBJ2-1|TRBD1|NA|TRBV24-1
CATSGEPGQGGNEQFF
TGTGCCACCAGTGGTGAGCCGGGACAGGGGGGGAATGAGCAGTTCTTC
>TRBJ1-2|NA|NA|TRBV14
CASSPRQEGYGYTF
TGTGCCAGCAGCCCCCGCCAGGAAGGCTATGGCTACACCTTC
>TRBJ1-1|TRBD1|NA|TRBV6-1
CASSELDRIFAFF
TGTGCCAGCAGTGAGTTGGACAGGATCTTTGCTTTCTTT
>TRBJ1-1|TRBD1|NA|TRBV6-5
CASSQTGFYTEAFF
TGTGCCAGCAGTCAGACAGGGTTTTACACTGAAGCTTTCTTT
>TRBJ1-2|NA|NA|TRBV18
CASSPGRVQYGYTF
TGTGCCAGCTCACCTGGGCGGGTTCAATATGGCTACACCTTC
>TRBJ2-7|TRBD2|NA|TRBV18
CASSPPSGTFHEQYF
TGTGCCAGCTCACCACCTAGCGGGACTTTCCACGAGCAGTACTTC